Listed here are 2 T cell receptor beta chains from one sample, sequenced in a study of blood T cell repertoires in COVID-19. TCRdb keeps only in-frame clones here, not all; method: immunoSEQ multiplex PCR. Of hundreds of thousands of clones in the sample, approximately 79% were seen once. Sequenced sample: peripheral blood. These receptor sequences come from a woman in her thirties or forties with active or convalescent COVID-19.

This clone was recorded only once. The V call is TRBV5-5, the J call TRBJ1-2; 10 positions match TRBD1. CDR3 length equals 15 residues. Per germline, CDR1 SGHKS and CDR2 YYEKEE (reference sequence). The V segment lost 1 base and the J segment 2 bases; nucleotides outside the gene matches: 2. This chain's CDR3 is CASSLWGQGNYGYTF. The CDR3, as DNA: TGTGCCAGCAGCTTGTGGGGACAGGGGAACTATGGCTACACCTTC. The full variable domain, its missing parts supplied by reference TRBV5-5 and TRBJ1-2, is DAGVTQSPTHLIKTRGQQVTLRCSPISGHKSVSWYQQVLGQGPQFIFQYYEKEERGRGNFPDRFSARQFPNYSSELNVNALLLGDSALYLCASSLWGQGNYGYTFGSGTRLTVV.

This rearrangement joins TRBV11-2 to TRBJ2-7; TRBD1 aligns across 11 bases. Trimming took 3 bases from V and 2 from J; bases not matched to a gene: 15. The CDR3 is 19 amino acids. CDR1 and CDR2 (germline): SGHAT, FQNNGV. CDR3 DNA sequence: TGTGCCAGCAGCTTCCGGGGGGACAGGGGGAGTAGTATGCCCTACGAGCAGTACTTC. Its translation is CASSFRGDRGSSMPYEQYF. Supplemented by reference TRBV11-2 and TRBJ2-7, the full variable domain reads EAGVAQSPRYKIIEKRQSVAFWCNPISGHATLYWYQQILGQGPKLLIQFQNNGVVDDSQLPKDRFSAERLKGVDSTLKIQPAKLEDSAVYLCASSFRGDRGSSMPYEQYFGPGTRLTVT.